The 2 T cell receptor beta chains in this list originate from one sample, sequenced in a study of blood T cells in healthy people across ages. It was with a sample-barcoded 5' primer and a J-beta primer mix that a second PCR of roughly 7 to 12 cycles was run. In TCRdb, the 5' RACE reads were re-called with MiXCR into one record per CDR3 protein. The sample gives about 1.1 million distinct CDR3 sequences, less than 45% of which show up once; about 12% is in the top ten. The sample comprised blood. The receptors stem from a young man in good health.

Only a few counts were recorded for this clonotype. The chain joins TRBV3-1 to TRBJ2-1, with D unclear. Germline V lookup: CDR1 LGHDT, CDR2 YNNKEL (reference sequence). The V end was cut by 0 bases, the J end by 7 bases, with 16 bases between. There are 16 residues in the CDR3. The CDR3 sequence is CASSQEERRAENEQFF. The CDR3 bases are TGTGCCAGCAGCCAAGAAGAACGTAGGGCGGAAAATGAGCAGTTCTTC.

A few counts support this clonotype. The chain uses TRBV2 and TRBJ1-1; 8 bases are shared with TRBD1. Germline V gene lookup returns CDR1 SNHLY and CDR2 FYNNEI. The CDR3 has 18 residues. V lost 3 bases, J lost 1 base, and 13 bases stayed unmatched. CDR3 amino acids: CASSDSTWDRSKNTEAFF. The DNA for the CDR3 is TGTGCCAGCAGTGACTCCACTTGGGACAGGTCAAAGAACACTGAAGCTTTCTTT.